This T cell receptor (beta chain) came from a study of OX40 agonist ivuxolimab in advanced cancers. About the research overall: Having had anti-PD-1, anti-PD-L1 or anti-CTLA-4 therapy before was allowed, and under 50% had some. Study outcomes and limitations: Both blood CD4+ and CD8+ T cells showed clonal growth by week 6 at 0.1 to 3.0 mg/kg. Still undetermined is the antigen specificity of the expanded peripheral T cells.

The table came from immunoSEQ multiplex PCR; TCRdb's copy has only in-frame clones and leaves some out. Among some 42,000 clones listed, approximately 90% were seen once. Germline trimming cut 2 bases from V and 5 bases from J; bases unmatched to any gene: 9. The CDR3 sequence is 16 residues long. Germline-derived CDR1 and CDR2 are MNHNS and SASEGT. With respect to this clone: Its cognate antigen is unknown.

This chain connects TRBV6-1 to TRBJ2-3; 8 nucleotides align to TRBD2. The TCR was taken from an adult with an advanced solid tumor such as melanoma, head and neck, liver or kidney cancer. Sample: CD4+ or CD8+ T cells sorted from blood, taken in a trial of the OX40 agonist ivuxolimab. The CDR3 sequence: CASSEKWRGAEDTQYF. The CDR3 region has the DNA TGTGCCAGCAGTGAAAAGTGGCGGGGGGCCGAAGATACGCAGTATTTT.